The clone carrying this TCR beta chain was found many times. V shed 5 bases, J shed 9 bases, and the junction held 9 bases outside the gene matches. From germline, CDR1 is DFQATT and CDR2 SNEGSKA (reference sequence). The CDR3 sequence is 15 residues long. Tregs were sorted as CD4+CD25+CD127-/low cells. Constant-region reverse primers amplified full-length variable regions, followed by semi-nested Nested Universal Primer A PCR. Via MiXCR, TCRdb re-called the 5' RACE reads, giving one row per CDR3 protein. The sample contains some 40,000 distinct CDR3 sequences, roughly 22% of which appear only once. This TCR came from a female donor with breast cancer. V is TRBV20-1 and J is TRBJ2-1; 14 nucleotides align to TRBD2. Input material: Tregs sorted from a lymph node. The CDR3 region has the DNA TGCAGTGCTGGTCCGGGACTAGCGGGAGTAAGTGAGCAGTTCTTC. It translates to CSAGPGLAGVSEQFF.